These 22 T cell receptor beta chains originate from one sample sequenced in a study of shared clonotypes between healthy human individuals (TCRdb year 2020). Library preparation used the immunoSEQ multiplex PCR assay. In its TCRdb copy, this immuneACCESS table keeps in-frame sequences only and misses some clones. Where compared with another copy, unresolved V genes explain less than half of these, and the others have no known cause. The sample has approximately 1.1 million clones on record, more than 75% of them singletons. Roughly 0.56% of the sample is in the top ten clones. Sequenced sample: memory CD4+ T cells from PBMCs. In the paper's terms, the cell subset or site label means: CD45RA-negative fraction. These receptors were collected from a young man in good health. Some clones in this sample may be carry-over from other donors' samples.

The chain couples TRBV7-9 to TRBJ1-2, with 9 bases fitting TRBD1. The CDR3 spans 16 residues. Trimming took 7 bases from V and 2 from J; bases not matched to a gene: 11. The germline CDR1 and CDR2 sequences are SEHNR and FQNEAQ (reference sequence). In DNA form, the CDR3 reads TGTGCCAGCATTCCAGATGCGGGACAGGGCAACTATGGCTACACCTTC. Translating it yields CASIPDAGQGNYGYTF.

The rearrangement links TRBV2 to TRBJ1-6; possible D gene TRBD1, 5 bases. Trimming removed 3 bases at V and 9 bases at J, with 15 bases between. This CDR3 is built from 15 residues. Germline assignment: CDR1 SNHLY and CDR2 FYNNEI. For the CDR3, the DNA is TGTGCCAGCAGTGAGGCAGGGCGAGTGTCTTCACCCCTCCACTTT. This codes for CASSEAGRVSSPLHF.

The chain combines TRBV30 with TRBJ1-3; D is unclear. Germline loops: CDR1 GTSNPN, CDR2 SVGIG (reference sequence). The V end was cut by 0 bases, the J end by 1 base, with 16 bases between. The CDR3 extends over 17 amino acids. This CDR3 is CAWSVPPGWVSGNTIYF. In DNA, the CDR3 is TGTGCCTGGAGTGTACCCCCCGGGTGGGTTTCTGGAAACACCATATATTTT.

The J gene is TRBJ1-1, the V gene TRBV11-3; no reliable D call. The CDR3 extends over 13 amino acids. The ends were cut back, 8 bases at V and 6 bases at J, with 16 bases in the middle. Germline assignment: CDR1 SGHNT and CDR2 YENEEA. CDR3: CASSFSIGAEAFF. The CDR3 DNA sequence: TGTGCCAGCTCTTTCTCAATTGGGGCTGAAGCTTTCTTT.

The chain has TRBV29-1 and TRBJ1-1, with D perhaps matching TRBD1 (5 bases). This CDR3 region has 13 residues. CDR1 and CDR2 from the germline V gene are SQVTM and ANQGSEA. Trimming left V 3 bases short and J 5 bases short, with 13 bases between. In nucleotides, the CDR3 is TGCAGCGTTGATCACGGGGGTGGGACTGAAGCTTTCTTT. It encodes CSVDHGGGTEAFF.

This CDR3 is CASSDGGKLFF. CDR3 in DNA: TGTGCCAGCAGTGACGGAGGAAAACTGTTTTTT. The chain combines TRBV6-1 with TRBJ1-4; D uncertain. CDR3 length equals 11 residues. Germline V gene lookup returns CDR1 MNHNS and CDR2 SASEGT. Trimming pared 3 bases from V and 10 bases from J, leaving 6 bases between.

This clone was detected only once. The chain employs TRBV6-5 and TRBJ2-5; D is ambiguous. V was trimmed by 10 bases and J by 5 bases, leaving 20 bases between them. The CDR3 runs 14 residues. The germline gives CDR1 MNHEY, CDR2 SVGAGI. The CDR3 coding sequence is TGTGCCACCCGTTCCGTAGCCAGCGCCGAGACCCAGTACTTC. Encoded protein: CATRSVASAETQYF.

This sequence joins TRBV27 and TRBJ1-1; D ambiguous. CDR3 length: 13 residues. The germline gives CDR1 MNHEY, CDR2 SMNVEV (reference sequence). Trimming left V 0 bases short and J 5 bases short, with 7 bases between. CDR3 coding DNA: TGTGCCAGCAGTTTATCAGGGTCAACTGAAGCTTTCTTT. Translated, it gives CASSLSGSTEAFF.

This rearrangement joins TRBV4-3 to TRBJ2-7; TRBD1 matches at 11 bases. The germline V gene has CDR1 LGHNA and CDR2 YSLEER. CDR3 length: 16 amino acids. V shed 2 bases and J 5 bases; nucleotides not matched to a gene: 8. In DNA form, the CDR3 reads TGCGCCAGCAGCCAACCAACCCGGACAGGGGGCGACGAGCAGTACTTC. Its protein is CASSQPTRTGGDEQYF.

This chain connects TRBV25-1 to TRBJ2-1, with 10 bases identical to TRBD1. This CDR3 has 14 amino acids. Trimming took 6 bases from V and 9 from J; bases not matched to a gene: 8. CDR1 is MGHDK, CDR2 SYGVNS, per germline. As DNA, the CDR3 is TGTGCCAGCAGAGACAGGGGGCCCCTCAGTGAGCAGTTCTTC. Amino acids: CASRDRGPLSEQFF.

The rearrangement links TRBV2 to TRBJ2-3; D gene uncertain. V lost 2 bases and J 5 bases, leaving 5 bases between the germline ends. Germline V CDR1 and CDR2: SNHLY, FYNNEI. This CDR3 is 12 amino acids long. The CDR3 bases are TGTGCCAGCAGTGAACTACGAGATACGCAGTATTTT. Its translation is CASSELRDTQYF.

J is TRBJ2-1 and V is TRBV18; maybe TRBD2 (6 bases). Trimming took 3 bases from V and 12 from J, leaving 9 bases between them. CDR3 length: 11 residues. Germline assignment: CDR1 KGHSH and CDR2 LQKENI. The CDR3 bases are TGTGCCAGCTCACCCCCGGGGGTGCAGTTCTTC. Protein product: CASSPPGVQFF.

The rearrangement joins TRBV11-2 to TRBJ2-3, with TRBD2 identical over 12 bases. CDR1 is SGHAT, CDR2 FQNNGV, per germline. The CDR3 is made up of 17 amino acids. Trimming removed 5 bases from V and 5 bases from J; junction bases left unmatched: 11. The CDR3 DNA is TGTGCCAGCAGCCGTTTACAGCTAGCGGGAGGGGTAGATACGCAGTATTTT. Translated, it gives CASSRLQLAGGVDTQYF.

To note about this clone: The sample has other DNA sequences that encode this CDR3 too. The chain recombines TRBV7-2 with TRBJ2-7, with D unclear. Germline V gives CDR1 SGHTA, CDR2 FQGNSA. The V gene lost 3 bases and the J gene lost 5 bases, with 5 bases spanning the gap. The CDR3 covers 11 residues. The CDR3 protein is CASSLLNEQYF. The CDR3, as DNA: TGTGCCAGCAGCTTGTTGAACGAGCAGTACTTC.

CDR3 protein: CASSQKTSGGLNTGELFF. CDR3 DNA: TGTGCCAGCAGTCAAAAAACTAGCGGGGGGTTAAACACCGGGGAGCTGTTTTTT. The chain links TRBV4-2 to TRBJ2-2, with 12 bases identical to TRBD2. The CDR3 spans 18 residues. Germline CDR1 reads LGHNA; CDR2 reads YNFKEQ. J gave up 2 bases and V 6 bases, and 10 bases lay outside the gene matches.

The chain joins TRBV28 to TRBJ1-3; possibly TRBD1 for D (6 bases). Germline lookup yields CDR1 MDHEN and CDR2 SYDVKM. V gave up 6 bases and J gave up 3 bases, with 15 bases separating them. CDR3 length: 15 residues. The CDR3 DNA is TGTGCCAGCAGGTCCTGGGGGGCGAATGGAAACACCATATATTTT. Protein: CASRSWGANGNTIYF.

Points on this clone: Other DNA sequences in this specimen translate into the identical CDR3. The chain employs TRBV19 and TRBJ2-1; D is unclear. CDR1 and CDR2 from the germline V gene are LNHDA and SQIVND (reference sequence). This CDR3 contains 11 residues. V was clipped by 5 bases and J by 2 bases, with 1 base between them. CDR3 in amino acids: CASSAYNEQFF. Written as DNA, the CDR3 is TGTGCCAGTAGTGCCTACAATGAGCAGTTCTTC. Full variable domain (rest looked up from reference TRBV19 and TRBJ2-1): DGGITQSPKYLFRKEGQNVTLSCEQNLNHDAMYWYRQDPGQGLRLIYYSQIVNDFQKGDIAEGYSVSREKKESFPLTVTSAQKNPTAFYLCASSAYNEQFFGPGTRLTVL.

The gene calls are TRBV5-4 and TRBJ2-7; a weak D match, TRBD1 (6 bases). The CDR3 consists of 14 residues. Germline values: CDR1 SGHNT, CDR2 YYREEE (reference sequence). V dropped 4 bases and J dropped 7 bases, with 18 bases sitting between them. The CDR3 loop reads CASSPRQGSEEQYF. The CDR3 DNA reads as TGTGCCAGCAGCCCGAGGCAGGGGTCCGAAGAGCAGTACTTC.

The J gene is TRBJ2-1, the V gene TRBV5-1; 11 bases align to TRBD1. The CDR3 covers 17 residues. Per the germline V gene, CDR1 is SGHRS and CDR2 is YFSETQ. V dropped 3 bases and J dropped 7; count of bases not matched to a gene: 12. CDR3 in amino acids: CASSSLQIGTGGNEQFF. The CDR3 DNA is TGCGCCAGCAGCTCATTGCAAATCGGGACAGGGGGTAATGAGCAGTTCTTC.

This chain uses TRBV28 with TRBJ2-5, with D uncertain. Trimming removed 6 bases at V and 5 bases at J, with 16 bases between. Germline V gene lookup returns CDR1 MDHEN and CDR2 SYDVKM. The CDR3 has 14 amino acids. In DNA, the CDR3 is TGTGCCAGCAGCCCGACGTGGGCTCGGGAGACCCAGTACTTC. It yields the protein CASSPTWARETQYF.

This clone was seen more than once but under ten times. The V call is TRBV29-1, the J call TRBJ2-3; tentatively, D is TRBD2 (6 bases). Trimming took 7 bases from V and 3 from J, leaving 14 bases between them. The CDR3 consists of 13 residues. Germline V gene data show CDR1 as SQVTM and CDR2 as ANQGSEA. CDR3 in amino acids: CSGDGGGTDTQYF. The CDR3 DNA is TGCAGCGGGGACGGGGGAGGTACAGATACGCAGTATTTT.

This rearrangement joins TRBV9 to TRBJ1-5; D not certain. The CDR3 is 15 residues long. CDR1 and CDR2 from the germline V gene are SGDLS and YYNGEE. Trimming removed 5 bases from V and 2 bases from J, with 14 bases in between. The CDR3 DNA reads TGTGCCAGCAGTAGGGAGCCCCAGGGCAATCAGCCCCAGCATTTT. Its protein product is CASSREPQGNQPQHF.